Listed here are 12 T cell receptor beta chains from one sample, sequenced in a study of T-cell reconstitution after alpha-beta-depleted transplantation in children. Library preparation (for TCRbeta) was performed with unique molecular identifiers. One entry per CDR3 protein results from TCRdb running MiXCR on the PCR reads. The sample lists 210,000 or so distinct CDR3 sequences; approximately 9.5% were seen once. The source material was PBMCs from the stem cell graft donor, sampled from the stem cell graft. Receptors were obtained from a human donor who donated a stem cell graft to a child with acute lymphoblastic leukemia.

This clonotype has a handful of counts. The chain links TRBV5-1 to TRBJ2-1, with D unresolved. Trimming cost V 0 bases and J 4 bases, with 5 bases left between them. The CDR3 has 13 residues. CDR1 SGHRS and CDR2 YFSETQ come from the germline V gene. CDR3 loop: CASSLAQYNEQFF. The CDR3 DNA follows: TGCGCCAGCAGCTTGGCCCAATACAATGAGCAGTTCTTC.

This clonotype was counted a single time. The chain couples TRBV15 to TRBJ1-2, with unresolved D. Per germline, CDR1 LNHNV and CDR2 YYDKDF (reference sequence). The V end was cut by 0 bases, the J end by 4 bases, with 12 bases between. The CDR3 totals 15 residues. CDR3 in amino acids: CATSRDKGTSYGYTF. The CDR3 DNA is TGTGCCACCAGCAGAGATAAGGGAACCTCCTATGGCTACACCTTC.

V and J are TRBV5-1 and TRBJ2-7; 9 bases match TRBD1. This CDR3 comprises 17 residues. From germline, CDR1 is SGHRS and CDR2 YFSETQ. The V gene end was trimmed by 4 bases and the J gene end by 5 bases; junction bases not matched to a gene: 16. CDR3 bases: TGCGCCAGCAGCAACCGCCTGACAGGGGGTTTCGGGAACGAGCAGTACTTC. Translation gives CASSNRLTGGFGNEQYF.

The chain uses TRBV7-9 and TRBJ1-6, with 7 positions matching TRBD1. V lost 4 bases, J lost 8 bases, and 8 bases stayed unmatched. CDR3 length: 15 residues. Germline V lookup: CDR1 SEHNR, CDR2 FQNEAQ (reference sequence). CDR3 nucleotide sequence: TGTGCCAGCAGCTCGACGACAGGGTATGATTCACCCCTCCACTTT. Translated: CASSSTTGYDSPLHF.

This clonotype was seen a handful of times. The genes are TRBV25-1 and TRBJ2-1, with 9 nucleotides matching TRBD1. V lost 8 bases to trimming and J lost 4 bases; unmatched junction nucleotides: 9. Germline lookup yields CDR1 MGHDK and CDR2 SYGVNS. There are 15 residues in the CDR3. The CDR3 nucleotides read TGTGCCAGCCGCGCCGGGACAGGGTCTTACAATGAGCAGTTCTTC. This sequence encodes CASRAGTGSYNEQFF.

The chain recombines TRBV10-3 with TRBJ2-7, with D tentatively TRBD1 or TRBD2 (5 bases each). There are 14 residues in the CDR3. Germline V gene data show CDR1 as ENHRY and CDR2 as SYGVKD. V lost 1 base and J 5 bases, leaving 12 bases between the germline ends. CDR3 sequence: CAISEYLGDDEQYF. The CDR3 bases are TGTGCCATCAGTGAGTATTTAGGGGACGACGAGCAGTACTTC.

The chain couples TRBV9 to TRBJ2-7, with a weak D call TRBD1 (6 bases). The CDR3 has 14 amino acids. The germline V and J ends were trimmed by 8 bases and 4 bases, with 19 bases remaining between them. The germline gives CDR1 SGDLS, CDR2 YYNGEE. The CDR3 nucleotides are TGTGCCAGTGCTCAGGGGTCCGATGCTTACGAGCAGTACTTC. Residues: CASAQGSDAYEQYF.

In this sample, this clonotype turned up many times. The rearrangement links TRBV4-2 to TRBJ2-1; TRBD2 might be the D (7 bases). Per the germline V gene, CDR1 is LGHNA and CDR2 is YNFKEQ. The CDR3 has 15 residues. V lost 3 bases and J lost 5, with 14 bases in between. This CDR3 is CASSQGGGADNEQFF. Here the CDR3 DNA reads TGTGCCAGCAGCCAGGGAGGGGGGGCGGACAATGAGCAGTTCTTC.

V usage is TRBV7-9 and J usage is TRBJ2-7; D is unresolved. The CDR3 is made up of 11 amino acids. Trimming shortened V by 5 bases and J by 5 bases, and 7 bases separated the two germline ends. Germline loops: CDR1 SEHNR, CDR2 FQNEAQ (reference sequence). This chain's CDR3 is CASSPQNEQYF. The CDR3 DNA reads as TGTGCCAGCAGCCCCCAAAACGAGCAGTACTTC.

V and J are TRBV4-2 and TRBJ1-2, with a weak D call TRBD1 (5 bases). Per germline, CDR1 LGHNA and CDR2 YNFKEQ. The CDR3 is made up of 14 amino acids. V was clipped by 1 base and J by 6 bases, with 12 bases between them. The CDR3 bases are TGTGCCAGCAGCCAAGGTGGCAGGGAGGATGGCTACACCTTC. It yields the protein CASSQGGREDGYTF.

The chain's CDR3 is CASSPPAREAQYF. The CDR3 coding sequence is TGTGCCAGCAGTCCGCCTGCACGTGAGGCCCAGTACTTC. The gene calls are TRBV12-3 or TRBV12-4 and TRBJ2-5; D remains ambiguous. V gave up 5 bases and J gave up 9 bases, with 16 bases separating them. This CDR3 has 13 amino acids.

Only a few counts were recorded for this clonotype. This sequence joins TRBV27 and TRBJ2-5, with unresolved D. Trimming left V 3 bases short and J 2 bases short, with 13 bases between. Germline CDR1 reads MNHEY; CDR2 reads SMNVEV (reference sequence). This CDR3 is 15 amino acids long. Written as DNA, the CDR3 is TGTGCCAGCAGTTTTGAGGTGGGCAGACAAGAGACCCAGTACTTC. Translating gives CASSFEVGRQETQYF.